The clone carrying this TCR beta chain was seen many times. What it binds is unknown. Individuals who volunteered at a blood bank located in Maryland, USA, made up the group of healthy controls. 5'RACE with 10-nucleotide random UMIs produced the cDNA. TCRdb re-called the 5' RACE reads through MiXCR, storing one row per CDR3 protein. This sample has 25,000 to 35,000 distinct CDR3 sequences; roughly 15% occur once, and the top ten carry roughly 27%. This entry comes from a study of neurological immune-mediated disorders. V gave up 2 bases and J gave up 0 bases; unmatched junction bases: 11. CDR1 and CDR2 from the germline V gene are LGHNA and YSLEER. This CDR3 has 18 amino acids. Study-wide results and caveats: None of the CDR3 amino acid sequences in expanded clones turned up in more than one subject, which points to private repertoires in all groups.

The material sequenced was PBMCs. The receptor was isolated from a man aged 65 to 79 in good health. The chain carries TRBV4-3 and TRBJ2-3; 7 bases match TRBD1. Written as DNA, the CDR3 is TGCGCCAGCAGCCAAAACCCGATCGGGACAGCGAGCACAGATACGCAGTATTTT. It translates to CASSQNPIGTASTDTQYF.